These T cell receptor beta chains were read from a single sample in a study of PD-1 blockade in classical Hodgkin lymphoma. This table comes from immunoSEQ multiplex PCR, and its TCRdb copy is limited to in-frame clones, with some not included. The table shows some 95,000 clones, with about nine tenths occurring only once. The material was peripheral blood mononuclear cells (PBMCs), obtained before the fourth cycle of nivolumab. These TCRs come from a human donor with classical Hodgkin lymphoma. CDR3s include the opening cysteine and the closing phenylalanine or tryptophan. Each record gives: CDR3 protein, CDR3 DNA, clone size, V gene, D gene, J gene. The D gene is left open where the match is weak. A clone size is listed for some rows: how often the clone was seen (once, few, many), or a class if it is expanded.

CASSSSSGGASDEQFF	TGTGCCAGCAGTTCCTCTAGCGGGGGGGCGTCGGATGAGCAGTTCTTC	NA	TRBV28	TRBD2	TRBJ2-1
CASSPRRARNNSPLHF	TGTGCCAGCAGCCCACGAAGAGCCCGGAATAATTCACCCCTCCACTTT	NA	TRBV7-8	NA	TRBJ1-6
CASTTLGGSSTDTQYF	TGTGCCAGTACCACGCTGGGAGGGTCTAGCACAGATACGCAGTATTTT	NA	TRBV19	TRBD2	TRBJ2-3
CASTGPGREKLFF	TGTGCCAGCACGGGCCCAGGCAGGGAAAAACTGTTTTTT	NA	TRBV28	NA	TRBJ1-4
CASSSSTPGTGGGWTF	TGTGCCAGCAGCTCCTCTACTCCCGGGACAGGGGGAGGGTGGACCTTC	NA	TRBV7-2	TRBD1	TRBJ1-2
CASSPTGNNQPQHF	TGTGCCAGCAGCCCCACAGGCAACAATCAGCCCCAGCATTTT	NA	TRBV7-9	NA	TRBJ1-5
CASSLQGTNTEAFF	TGCGCCAGCAGCTTACAGGGTACGAACACTGAAGCTTTCTTT	NA	TRBV5-1	NA	TRBJ1-1
CASSPNSYGYTF	TGTGCCAGCAGCCCGAACAGCTATGGCTACACCTTC	NA	TRBV6-6	NA	TRBJ1-2
CASSQSRGGNQPQHF	TGTGCCAGCAGCCAGAGTAGAGGAGGCAATCAGCCCCAGCATTTT	NA	TRBV11-3	NA	TRBJ1-5
CASSQGGGTGTYSNQPQHF	TGTGCCAGCAGCCAAGGGGGAGGGACAGGAACATATAGCAATCAGCCCCAGCATTTT	NA	TRBV4-2	TRBD1	TRBJ1-5
CASSVWTSGGSYEQYF	TGCGCCAGCAGTGTATGGACTAGCGGGGGGTCCTACGAGCAGTACTTC	NA	TRBV10-1	TRBD2	TRBJ2-7
CARSPIDVSRLGAQYF	TGTGCCAGAAGCCCTATCGATGTTTCCCGACTCGGGGCCCAGTACTTC	NA	TRBV5-3	NA	TRBJ2-5
CASFSDRDLAKNIQYF	TGTGCCAGCTTCTCGGACAGGGACCTAGCCAAAAACATTCAGTACTTC	once	TRBV18	TRBD1	TRBJ2-4
CASSEYGTSSYNEQFF	TGTGCCAGCAGTGAATATGGTACCAGCTCCTACAATGAGCAGTTCTTC	NA	TRBV6-1	NA	TRBJ2-1
CASSTLIRGGAGQYF	TGTGCCAGCAGTACACTAATTCGCGGGGGGGCGGGACAGTACTTC	NA	TRBV28	TRBD2	TRBJ2-7
CASSLGDINTGELFF	TGTGCCAGCAGCTTAGGGGACATAAACACCGGGGAGCTGTTTTTT	NA	TRBV7-2	NA	TRBJ2-2
CASSEDGTGSSGYTF	TGTGCCAGCAGTGAAGATGGGACAGGGTCGAGTGGCTACACCTTC	NA	TRBV6-1	TRBD1	TRBJ1-2
CASSIGTDNSPLHF	TGTGCCAGTAGTATAGGGACGGATAATTCACCCCTCCACTTT	few	TRBV19	NA	TRBJ1-6
CASSEGTEITEAFF	TGTGCCAGCAGTGAAGGCACGGAAATCACTGAAGCTTTCTTT	NA	TRBV6-1	NA	TRBJ1-1
CAISDPGETYEQYF	TGTGCCATCAGTGATCCAGGGGAAACCTACGAGCAGTACTTC	NA	TRBV10-3	NA	TRBJ2-7
CASSASGQVGSEQFF	TGTGCCAGCAGCGCATCGGGACAGGTTGGGAGTGAGCAGTTCTTC	NA	TRBV11-2	TRBD1	TRBJ2-1
CASSPKPRVQGETQYF	TGTGCCAGCAGCCCTAAACCGAGGGTGCAGGGAGAGACCCAGTACTTC	NA	TRBV14	NA	TRBJ2-5
CASSQDPQAGNTIYF	TGCGCCAGCAGCCAAGATCCCCAGGCTGGAAACACCATATATTTT	once	TRBV4-3	NA	TRBJ1-3
CASSRVGPFGTYEQYF	TGTGCCAGCAGTCGGGTGGGACCCTTTGGGACCTACGAGCAGTACTTC	NA	TRBV7-8	NA	TRBJ2-7
CASTPRTSGFLSSYNEQFF	TGTGCCAGCACCCCGAGAACTAGCGGGTTTCTTAGCTCCTACAATGAGCAGTTCTTC	NA	TRBV4-2	TRBD2	TRBJ2-1
CASSLALRDRAFFYGYTF	TGTGCCAGCAGCTTAGCGCTACGGGATAGGGCGTTCTTCTATGGCTACACCTTC	NA	TRBV7-6	NA	TRBJ1-2
CASSSAIYSYEQYF	TGTGCCAGCAGTTCAGCGATTTACTCCTACGAGCAGTACTTC	NA	TRBV27	NA	TRBJ2-7
CSASGQSGYTF	TGCAGTGCCTCGGGACAATCTGGCTACACCTTC	NA	TRBV20-1	NA	TRBJ1-2
CASSPGLDTTNEKLFF	TGTGCCAGCTCACCAGGATTGGACACAACTAATGAAAAACTGTTTTTT	NA	TRBV18	NA	TRBJ1-4
CASSLTRDSSYEQYF	TGTGCCAGCAGTTTAACCCGGGACAGCTCCTACGAGCAGTACTTC	NA	TRBV27	TRBD1	TRBJ2-7
CASRRDIGEQYF	TGTGCCAGCAGAAGGGACATCGGGGAGCAGTACTTC	NA	TRBV2	NA	TRBJ2-7
CASSFPLAGGEETQYF	TGTGCCAGCAGCTTCCCTTTAGCGGGGGGGGAAGAGACCCAGTACTTC	NA	TRBV11-2	TRBD2	TRBJ2-5
CASSEGGRQTIYF	TGCGCCAGCAGTGAGGGTGGCAGACAGACCATATATTTT	NA	TRBV10-2	NA	TRBJ1-3
CASSLGQGGNEQFF	TGTGCCAGCAGCTTAGGGCAGGGTGGGAATGAGCAGTTCTTC	NA	TRBV7-3	NA	TRBJ2-1
CAISTQEVNYGYTF	TGTGCCATCAGTACCCAGGAGGTTAACTATGGCTACACCTTC	few	TRBV10-3	NA	TRBJ1-2
CAIRPRGSGHEQYF	TGTGCCATCAGGCCCCGGGGATCGGGGCACGAGCAGTACTTC	NA	TRBV10-3	NA	TRBJ2-7
CASSLNNLYGYTF	TGTGCCAGCAGTTTAAACAACCTCTATGGCTACACCTTC	NA	TRBV28	NA	TRBJ1-2
CASSFLGQGFTDTQYF	TGTGCCAGCAGCTTTTTGGGACAGGGTTTCACAGATACGCAGTATTTT	NA	TRBV11-2	TRBD1	TRBJ2-3
CASSLEVSRGDTQYF	TGTGCCAGCAGCTTAGAAGTGTCCCGGGGGGATACGCAGTATTTT	NA	TRBV7-2	NA	TRBJ2-3
CASSHRTDNEKLFF	TGTGCCAGCTCACACCGGACGGATAATGAAAAACTGTTTTTT	NA	TRBV18	NA	TRBJ1-4
CASSEHQEQYF	TGTGCCAGCAGTGAACACCAAGAGCAGTACTTC	NA	TRBV2	NA	TRBJ2-7
CASSQIDGYYEQYF	TGTGCCAGCAGCCAAATAGACGGATACTACGAGCAGTACTTC	NA	TRBV27	NA	TRBJ2-7
CASNPSRRLEGYGNLYNEQFF	TGTGCCAGCAACCCATCCCGCCGATTAGAGGGTTACGGCAACCTCTACAATGAGCAGTTCTTC	NA	TRBV27	NA	TRBJ2-1
CASSFLAAIYNEQFF	TGTGCCAGCAGCTTTCTAGCGGCCATCTACAATGAGCAGTTCTTC	NA	TRBV7-6	TRBD2	TRBJ2-1
CASSSWTGDNQPQHF	TGTGCCAGCAGCTCCTGGACAGGGGACAATCAGCCCCAGCATTTT	NA	TRBV5-6	TRBD1	TRBJ1-5
CASSPVAGANVLTF	TGTGCCAGCTCACCAGTCGCTGGGGCCAACGTCCTGACTTTC	NA	TRBV18	NA	TRBJ2-6
CASSLVSGGERETQYF	TGTGCCAGCAGCCTGGTCAGCGGGGGGGAACGGGAGACCCAGTACTTC	NA	TRBV7-9	TRBD2	TRBJ2-5
CASSPLGGVLSTDTQYF	TGTGCCAGCAGTCCCCTGGGGGGAGTCCTCAGCACAGATACGCAGTATTTT	NA	TRBV27	NA	TRBJ2-3
CASSEGFTDTQYF	TGTGCCAGCAGTGAAGGGTTCACAGATACGCAGTATTTT	NA	TRBV13	NA	TRBJ2-3
CASSMTTGSSYNSPLHF	TGTGCCAGCAGTATGACAACAGGGAGCTCCTATAATTCACCCCTCCACTTT	NA	TRBV27	NA	TRBJ1-6
CASSPVGVLNTEAFF	TGCGCCAGCAGTCCGGTCGGGGTGTTGAACACTGAAGCTTTCTTT	NA	TRBV5-1	NA	TRBJ1-1
CASSFLADEQYF	TGTGCCAGCAGTTTTCTAGCTGACGAGCAGTACTTC	once	TRBV11-2	NA	TRBJ2-7
CASREGSGNNQPQHF	TGTGCCAGTAGAGAGGGATCAGGAAACAATCAGCCCCAGCATTTT	NA	TRBV19	NA	TRBJ1-5
CASSPSGESPLHF	TGCGCCAGCAGCCCCTCCGGGGAGTCACCCCTCCACTTT	NA	TRBV10-1	NA	TRBJ1-6
CASSLGQFYGYTF	TGTGCCAGCAGCTTAGGACAGTTTTATGGCTACACCTTC	NA	TRBV7-9	NA	TRBJ1-2
CASSISPTGKNIQYF	TGTGCCAGTAGTATATCCCCGACAGGGAAGAACATTCAGTACTTC	NA	TRBV19	TRBD1	TRBJ2-4
CASSPLAGGYNEQFF	TGTGCCAGCTCACCACTAGCGGGGGGCTACAATGAGCAGTTCTTC	NA	TRBV18	TRBD2	TRBJ2-1